This TCR beta chain derives from a study of beta chain features in type 1 diabetes. General study findings and limits: TCRB CDR3s were moderately but significantly shorter in Type 1 diabetes patients in all four CD4+ subsets. At VDJ recombination sites, type 1 diabetes patients had fewer insertions and more deleted nucleotides. In comparison with healthy donors, patients had naive, central memory and Treg TCRB repertoires that appeared more similar.

The sample holds many counts of this clone. Its antigen is currently unknown. Germline V gene lookup returns CDR1 GTSNPN and CDR2 SVGIG (reference sequence). The CDR3 loop spans 14 amino acids. V trimming: 7 bases; J trimming: 4 bases; junction bases outside the gene matches: 9. TCRB transcripts that were expressed got sequenced, as all of the isolated RNA had been reverse transcribed. Data came from immunoSEQ multiplex PCR; TCRdb stores just in-frame clones and leaves some out. Counted here are some 270,000 clones, around 7.3% occurring once; the ten biggest clones make up 1%. The source is a young woman in good health. The chain employs TRBV30 and TRBJ2-7, with 11 positions matching TRBD2. Sequenced sample: central memory CD4+ T cells from blood. The DNA for the CDR3 is TGTGCCTACTCCCTAGCGGGAGGCGATTACGAGCAGTACTTC. Protein: CAYSLAGGDYEQYF. Filled out from reference TRBV30 and TRBJ2-7, the complete variable domain reads SQTIHQWPATLVQPVGSPLSLECTVEGTSNPNLYWYRQAAGRGLQLLFYSVGIGQISSEVPQNLSASRPQDRQFILSSKKLLLSDSGFYLCAYSLAGGDYEQYFGPGTRLTVT.